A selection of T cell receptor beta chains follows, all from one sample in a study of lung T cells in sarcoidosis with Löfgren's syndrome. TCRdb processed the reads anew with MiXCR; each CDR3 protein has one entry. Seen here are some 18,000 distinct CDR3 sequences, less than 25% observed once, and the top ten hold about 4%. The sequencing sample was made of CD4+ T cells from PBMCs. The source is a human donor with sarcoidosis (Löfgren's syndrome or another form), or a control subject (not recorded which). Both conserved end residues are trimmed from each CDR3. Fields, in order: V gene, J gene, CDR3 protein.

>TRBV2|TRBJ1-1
ASSAVRDLGAEAF
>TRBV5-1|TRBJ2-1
ASSLPTGGTTSDNEQF
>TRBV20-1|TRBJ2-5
SAGLTLGLALQETQY
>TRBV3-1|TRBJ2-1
ASSGGTSGTSSYNEQF
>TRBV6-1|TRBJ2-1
ASSDSGRDYNEQF
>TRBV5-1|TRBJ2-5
ASSSDGDVLETQY
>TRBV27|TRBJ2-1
ASSLLPAGPSYNEQF
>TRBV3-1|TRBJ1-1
ASNQGGLSAF
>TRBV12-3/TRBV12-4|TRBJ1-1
ASSFGAMNTEAF
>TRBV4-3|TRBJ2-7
ASSQAPGQGHEQH
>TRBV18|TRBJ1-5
ASSPSRGPSNQPQH
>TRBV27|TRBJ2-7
ASSLSQGLFEQY
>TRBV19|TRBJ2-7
ASSHPGLGEQY
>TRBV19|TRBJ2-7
ASSRSGSYEQY
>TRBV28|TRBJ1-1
ASSLNRGYTEAF
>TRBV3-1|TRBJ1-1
ASSQESSRAF
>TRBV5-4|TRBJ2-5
ASSLGQGETQY
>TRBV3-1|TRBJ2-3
ASSQRAGADTQY
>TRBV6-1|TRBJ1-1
AISRRLDRGSNTEAF
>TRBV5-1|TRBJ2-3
ASSPGEDTQY
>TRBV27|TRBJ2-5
ASSPSLYRYHETQY
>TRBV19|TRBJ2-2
AAQGAVTGELF
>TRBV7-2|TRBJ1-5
ASSLVSEVNQPQH
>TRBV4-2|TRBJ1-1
ASSQDPASRAF
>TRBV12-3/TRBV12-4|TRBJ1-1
ASSLAWEFLTEAF
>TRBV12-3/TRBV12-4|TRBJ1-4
ASSLSGGNEELF
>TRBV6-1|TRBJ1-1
ASKGAEAF
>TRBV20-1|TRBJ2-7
SANYEQY
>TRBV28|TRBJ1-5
AGGRALDNQPQH
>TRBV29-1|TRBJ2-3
SVEGAGIDTQY
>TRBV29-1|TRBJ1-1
SADRGTEAF
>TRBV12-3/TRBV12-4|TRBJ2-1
ASSLGQYNEQF
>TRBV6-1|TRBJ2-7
ATLRDISYEQY
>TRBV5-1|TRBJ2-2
ASSYSPTGVDTGELF
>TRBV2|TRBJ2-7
ASSAGTSSYEQY
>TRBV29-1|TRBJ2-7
SVGQSYEQY
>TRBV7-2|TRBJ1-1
ATAWREHTEAF
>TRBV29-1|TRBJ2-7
SVWGNYEQY
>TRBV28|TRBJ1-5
ASSNGKRVYSNQPQH
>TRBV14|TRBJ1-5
ASSQNNQPQH
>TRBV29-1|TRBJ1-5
SVRQSNQPQH
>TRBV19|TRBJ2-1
ASSIWPISSYNEQF
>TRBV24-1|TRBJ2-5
ATSDTNRAIETQY
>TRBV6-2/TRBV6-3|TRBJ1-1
ASNLQGEVEAF
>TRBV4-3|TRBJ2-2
ASSQGVSGVNTGELF
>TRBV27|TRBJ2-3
ASSFRWGRRTDTQY
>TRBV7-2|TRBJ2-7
ASSLGGQGSSQY
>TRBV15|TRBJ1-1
GQPGENTEAF
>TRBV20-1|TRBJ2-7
SATAPEEQY
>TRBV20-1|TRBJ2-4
SVERPGSAKNIQY
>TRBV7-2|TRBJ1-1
ASRQGVGTEAF
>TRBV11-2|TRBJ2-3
ASSLAGLAPIGGTDTQY
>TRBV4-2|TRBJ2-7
ASSSIGGSYEQY
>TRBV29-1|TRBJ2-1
SVDHNEQF
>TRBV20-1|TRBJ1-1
SAGGQGPGYGEAF
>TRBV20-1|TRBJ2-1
RTQTPLNNWQF
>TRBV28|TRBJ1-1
ASSYTGTGVGSGTEAF
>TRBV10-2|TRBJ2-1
ASRGLAGEGNEQF
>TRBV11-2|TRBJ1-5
ASSPGQSNQPQH
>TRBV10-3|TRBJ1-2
AIRPDSAVGYT